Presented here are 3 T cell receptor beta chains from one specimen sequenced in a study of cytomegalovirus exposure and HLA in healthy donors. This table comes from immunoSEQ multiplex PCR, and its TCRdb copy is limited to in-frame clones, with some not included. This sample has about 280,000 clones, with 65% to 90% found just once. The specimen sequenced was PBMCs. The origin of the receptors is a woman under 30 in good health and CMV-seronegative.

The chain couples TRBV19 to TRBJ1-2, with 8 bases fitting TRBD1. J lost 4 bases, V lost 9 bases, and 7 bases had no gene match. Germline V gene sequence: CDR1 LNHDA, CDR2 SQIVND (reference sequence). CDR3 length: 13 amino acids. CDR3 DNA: TGTGCCAGCGAGACAGGGGTGACCTATGGCTACACCTTC. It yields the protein CASETGVTYGYTF.

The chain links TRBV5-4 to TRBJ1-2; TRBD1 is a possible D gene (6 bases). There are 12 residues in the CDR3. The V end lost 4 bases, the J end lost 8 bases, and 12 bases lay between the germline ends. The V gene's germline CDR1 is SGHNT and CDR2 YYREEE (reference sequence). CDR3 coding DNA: TGTGCCAGCAGCCTGGACAGTACGGGCTACACCTTC. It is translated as CASSLDSTGYTF.

CDR3 DNA sequence: TGCGCCAGCAGTGGCCGACGGACGGGGAGCTCCTACAATGAGCAGTTCTTC. It encodes CASSGRRTGSSYNEQFF. The rearrangement uses TRBV10-1 and TRBJ2-1; weak D call: TRBD2 (5 bases). This CDR3 has 17 residues. Germline V gene lookup returns CDR1 WNHNN and CDR2 SYGVQD (reference sequence). V was shortened by 4 bases and J by 0 bases, with 16 bases between the two germline ends.